The clone carrying this T cell receptor beta chain was seen a handful of times. Germline loops: CDR1 MGHRA, CDR2 YSYEKL. The length of the CDR3 is 15 residues. V was pared by 3 bases and J by 5 bases, with 15 bases between. One entry per CDR3 protein, called by TCRdb with MiXCR from the 5' RACE reads. Among approximately 250,000 distinct CDR3 sequences listed, 16% were seen once. The data originate from a study of T-cell memory formation after mild COVID-19. On the study more broadly: TCR clusters were largely donor specific.

Sequencing input: PBMCs or a T cell subset sorted from them (not recorded which). The V and J genes are TRBV4-1 and TRBJ2-3; possibly TRBD2 for D (7 bases). The source of this sequence is a man between 18 and 35 years old who had mild COVID-19 (a few samples of this study predate the infection). Cell type and time point are not known. This CDR3 is CASSHGRGGRDTQYF. CDR3 nucleotide sequence: TGCGCCAGCAGCCATGGGAGGGGGGGCCGAGATACGCAGTATTTT.